The present entry profiles one T cell receptor beta chain with its context. Its antigen is unknown. The ends were cut back, 8 bases at V and 7 bases at J, with 12 bases in the middle. The CDR3 sequence is 13 residues long. The V gene's germline CDR1 is MNHNS and CDR2 SASEGT. With the Oncomine TCR Beta short-read assay, DNA from cultured CD4+ T cells was sequenced. TCRdb passed the PCR reads through MiXCR, listing each CDR3 protein once. The sample consists of about 14,000 distinct CDR3 sequences, under 60% of them appearing once. These data are taken from a study of vaccination and CD4 T cells after COVID-19. Noted treatment: approximately 9-day PBMC culture with coronavirus spike peptide pools or control peptides (ViraFEST assay). Antigen-specific T cells were expanded with peptide pools by ViraFEST, and TCRs were then sequenced. Roughly 2.2 million PBMCs went into each well for culture with 7.5 to 10 IU/ml IL-2 and around 9.6 ug/ml peptide pools.

Regarding the study as a whole: Clonotypes reactive to SARS-CoV-2 had a median that went up from 21 to 38, but not significantly. It was observed that, in convalescent patients, a median around 90% of reactive clones arose only post-vaccination.

The origin of this receptor is a human donor who had recovered from COVID-19. The specimen comprised CD4+ T cells from blood, cultured in vitro, sampled before SARS-CoV-2 vaccination. The chain employs TRBV6-1 and TRBJ1-6; D may be TRBD1 (5 bases). CDR3 nucleotides: TGTGCCAGCTCAGGCAGGGAGAATTCACCCCTCCACTTT. Its protein is CASSGRENSPLHF.